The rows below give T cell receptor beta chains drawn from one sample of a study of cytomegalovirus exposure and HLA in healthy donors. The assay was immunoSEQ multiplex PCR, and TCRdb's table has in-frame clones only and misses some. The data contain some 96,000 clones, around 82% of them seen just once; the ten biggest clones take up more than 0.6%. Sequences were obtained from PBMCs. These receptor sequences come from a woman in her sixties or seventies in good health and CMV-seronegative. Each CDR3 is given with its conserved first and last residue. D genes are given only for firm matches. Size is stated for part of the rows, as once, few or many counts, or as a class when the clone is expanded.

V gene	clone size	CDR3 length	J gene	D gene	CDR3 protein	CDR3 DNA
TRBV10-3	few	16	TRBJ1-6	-	CATLEGFSSYNSPLHF	TGTGCCACGCTTGAGGGCTTTAGCTCCTATAATTCACCCCTCCACTTT
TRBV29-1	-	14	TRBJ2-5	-	CSVVRQGGAETQYF	TGCAGCGTTGTGCGCCAGGGTGGCGCCGAGACCCAGTACTTC
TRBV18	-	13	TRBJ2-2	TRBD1	CAGTGTNTGELFF	TGTGCCGGGACAGGGACGAACACCGGGGAGCTGTTTTTT
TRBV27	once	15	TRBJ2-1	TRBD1	CASSLLDRGLGEQFF	TGTGCCAGCAGTTTACTCGACAGGGGGTTGGGTGAGCAGTTCTTC
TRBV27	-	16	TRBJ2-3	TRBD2	CASRRRAGGRTDTQYF	TGTGCCAGCAGGAGAAGAGCGGGGGGACGCACAGATACGCAGTATTTT
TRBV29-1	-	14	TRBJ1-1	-	CSVESIMRDTEAFF	TGCAGCGTTGAGAGTATTATGAGAGACACTGAAGCTTTCTTT
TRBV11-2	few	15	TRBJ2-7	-	CASSRTAGAGWEQYF	TGTGCCAGCAGCCGAACGGCGGGCGCGGGATGGGAGCAGTACTTC
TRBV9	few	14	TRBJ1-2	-	CASSVVAGSYGYTF	TGTGCCAGCAGCGTAGTGGCAGGATCCTATGGCTACACCTTC
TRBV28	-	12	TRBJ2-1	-	CASSLFGEEQFF	TGTGCCAGCAGTTTATTCGGAGAAGAGCAGTTCTTC
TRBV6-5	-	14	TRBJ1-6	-	CASRWEGYNSPLHF	TGTGCCAGCAGGTGGGAGGGCTATAATTCACCCCTCCACTTT
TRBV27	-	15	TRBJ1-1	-	CASSLSLLLNTEAFF	TGTGCCAGCAGTTTAAGCCTCCTCTTGAACACTGAAGCTTTCTTT
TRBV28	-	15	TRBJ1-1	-	CASSFLKMGATEAFF	TGTGCCAGCAGTTTCTTAAAAATGGGGGCCACTGAAGCTTTCTTT
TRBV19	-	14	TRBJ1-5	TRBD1	CASSMGQYNQPQHF	TGTGCCAGTAGTATGGGACAGTACAATCAGCCCCAGCATTTT
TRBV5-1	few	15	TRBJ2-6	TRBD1	CASSSTGLGANVLTF	TGCGCCAGCAGCTCGACAGGGTTAGGGGCCAACGTCCTGACTTTC
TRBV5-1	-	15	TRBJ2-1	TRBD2	CASKAGGILINEQFF	TGCGCCAGCAAGGCGGGGGGTATTCTAATTAATGAGCAGTTCTTC
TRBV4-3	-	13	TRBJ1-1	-	CASSQGVYTEAFF	TGCGCCAGCAGCCAGGGAGTTTACACTGAAGCTTTCTTT
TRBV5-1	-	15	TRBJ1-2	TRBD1	CASSQNRGSNYGYTF	TGCGCCAGCAGCCAGAACAGGGGTAGTAACTATGGCTACACCTTC
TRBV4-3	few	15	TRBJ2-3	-	CASSQNPKGYGTQYF	TGCGCCAGCAGCCAGAATCCGAAAGGTTACGGGACGCAGTATTTT
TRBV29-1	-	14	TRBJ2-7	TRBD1	CSVETGGVSYEQYF	TGCAGCGTGGAGACAGGGGGCGTCTCCTACGAGCAGTACTTC
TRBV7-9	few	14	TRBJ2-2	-	CASSPIGEAGELFF	TGTGCCAGCAGCCCCATAGGGGAGGCCGGGGAGCTGTTTTTT
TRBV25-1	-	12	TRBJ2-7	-	CASSSQGFEQYF	TGTGCCAGCAGTTCCCAGGGGTTTGAGCAGTACTTC
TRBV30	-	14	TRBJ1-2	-	CAWSVSGEGYGYTF	TGTGCCTGGAGTGTATCGGGGGAGGGCTATGGCTACACCTTC
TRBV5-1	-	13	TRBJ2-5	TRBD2	CASSPGLVGTQYF	TGCGCCAGCAGCCCCGGACTAGTAGGGACCCAGTACTTC
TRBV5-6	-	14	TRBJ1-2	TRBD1	CASSRDRGRYGYTF	TGTGCCAGCAGCCGGGACAGGGGACGCTATGGCTACACCTTC
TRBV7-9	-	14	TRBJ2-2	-	CATQGQKNTGELFF	TGTGCCACCCAGGGGCAAAAGAACACCGGGGAGCTGTTTTTT
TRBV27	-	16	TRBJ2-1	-	CASSFGGAYLGDEQFF	TGTGCCAGCAGTTTTGGGGGGGCGTACCTTGGGGATGAGCAGTTCTTC